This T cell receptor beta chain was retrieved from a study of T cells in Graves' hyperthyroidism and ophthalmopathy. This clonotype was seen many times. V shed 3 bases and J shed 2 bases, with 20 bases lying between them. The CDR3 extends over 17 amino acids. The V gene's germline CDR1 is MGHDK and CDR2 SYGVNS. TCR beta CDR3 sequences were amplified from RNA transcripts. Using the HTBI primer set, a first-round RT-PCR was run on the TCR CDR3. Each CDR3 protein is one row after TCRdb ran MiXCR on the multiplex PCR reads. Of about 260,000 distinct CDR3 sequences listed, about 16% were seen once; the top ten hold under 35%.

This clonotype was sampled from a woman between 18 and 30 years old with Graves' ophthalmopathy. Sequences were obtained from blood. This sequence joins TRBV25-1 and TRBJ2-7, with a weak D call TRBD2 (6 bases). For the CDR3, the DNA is TGTGCCAGCAGTGACACTGGGGGACTCGCGGGTACCTACGAGCAGTACTTC. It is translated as CASSDTGGLAGTYEQYF.